Listed here is a single T cell receptor beta chain. The clone's antigen remains unknown. No quality values exist for individual bases; no much larger clone is one base distant. This specimen belongs to a study of blood T cell repertoires in COVID-19 (dated by TCRdb to 2020 to 2021). In terms of the full investigation: Samples from collaborators originated in the United States, Italy and Spain and spanned both the acute and convalescent phases of COVID-19. The prospective study material was composed of cDNA or gDNA derived from T cells, B-cell-depleted T cells, or PBMCs. The dataset comprised deeply sampled blood TCRbeta repertoires from subjects exposed to, actively infected with, or recovered from COVID-19. The repertoires were released in a freely available public database intended as a resource for research on the immune response to SARS-CoV-2. The samples were drawn from two sources: the first 160 participants of the ongoing ImmuneRACE study, and some 1,300 subjects contributed by 6 global collaborators. A de-identified subject ID, COVID-19 status, age in years and sex were almost always included in the sample metadata. Where available, HLA class I and class II types were taken from metadata supplied by the sample provider and were not determined by assay-based typing.

Each collaborating institution followed its own protocols to collect whole blood in K2EDTA tubes. For TCRbeta analysis, collaborators shipped samples in one of three forms: frozen whole blood, isolated PBMCs, or DNA extracted from either of those sample types. Summary of the overall study and its limitations: Clinical and demographic metadata were provided uncurated, with the amount varying by source and participant.

TCRbeta CDR3 regions were amplified from genomic DNA using the immunoSEQ Assay, a bias-controlled multiplex PCR. The authors' analysis ran thus. The number of nucleated cells in each sample was estimated by amplification of reference gene primers within the assay. Sequence reads were collapsed and filtered to measure the absolute abundance of every unique TCRbeta CDR3 rearrangement. Productive Simpson clonality was computed per sample as the square root of Simpson's diversity index over productive rearrangements. Sourced from immuneACCESS, this table was stored by TCRdb with only in-frame sequences that have V and J called. A share of the clones is absent; for the studies checked, an unresolved V gene accounts for under half, and the remainder has no known explanation. The V and J calls and clone size were taken over from that table, and D and trimming were inferred from the DNA. Across this sample there are roughly 250,000 clones, with 65% to 90% seen only once. The top ten clonotypes cover over 3.5% of the sample.

The sequenced material came from peripheral blood. This receptor was obtained from a woman in her 70s with acute or convalescent COVID-19.

Here is the DNA: TGTGCCAGCAGTCCCTTAAGCACCAATCAGCCCCAGCATTTT. Its protein is CASSPLSTNQPQHF. The chain is assembled from TRBV6-5 and TRBJ1-5, with the D segment identity uncertain. CDR1 and CDR2, looked up from the germline V gene, are MNHEY and SVGAGI. At the junction V is shortened by 5 bases and J by 3 bases, with 11 bases in between. The CDR3 covers 14 residues, taking in both the cysteine and the phenylalanine. Only the CDR3 DNA stays, 42 bases, in frame from base 1.